The sequence of this TCR beta chain was determined in a study of regulatory and conventional T cells in RAG deficiency (dated by TCRdb to the late 2010s). Looking at the study overall: High-throughput TCR beta sequencing was used to compare the repertoire diversity and composition of Treg, conventional CD4+ and CD8+ T cells between RAG-deficient patients and healthy controls. Broader findings and caveats from the paper: For some subjects, some analyses of T-cell subsets were not performed. All patient T-cell subsets had shorter CDR3 lengths; Omenn syndrome patients showed >75% Treg-Tconv repertoire overlap at nucleotide and amino acid level. Compared with control T-cell subpopulations, RAG-deficient patients had much lower Shannon entropy and higher Simpson indices. In Omenn syndrome patients, sorted CD25-high CD127-low cells may represent peripherally activated cells rather than bona fide Treg cells. Compared with controls, Omenn syndrome and CID/AS patients had about 92-fold fewer unique TCR beta sequences in Treg cells, but only approximately 10-fold fewer in the other subsets.

Several healthy control donors were used as the comparison group for repertoire analyses. Before genomic DNA extraction, CD8+ T cells without CD4 were isolated from blood. A note on this clone: No antigen is known for it. No quality values exist for individual bases; no much larger clone is one base distant.

From a lookup of the germline V gene, CDR1 and CDR2 are SGHRS and YFSETQ. The CDR3, from cysteine to phenylalanine, totals 13 residues. The read is trimmed to its CDR3 DNA, 39 bases read in frame from base 1. V and J are truncated by 0 bases and 3 bases respectively, leaving an intervening sequence of 7 bases. Libraries came from the immunoSEQ multiplex PCR assay. Genomic DNA from the sorted T-cell subsets was used to amplify rearranged TCR beta chain products, which were then sequenced. Per the authors' processing: Shannon entropy and Simpson indices were used to measure the diversity of productive TCR beta rearrangements in each repertoire. Clonal expansion was assessed using the summed frequency of the 100 most abundant productive TCR beta clonotypes among total reads. A self-reactivity index based on amino acid usage at CDR3beta positions 6 and 7 was applied to the TRB repertoires. Two-way ANOVA was applied to the repertoire analyses, whereas Student t or Mann-Whitney tests were applied to the flow cytometric analyses. TCRdb stores this immuneACCESS table with in-frame sequences only. Part of the clones is absent; in the studies checked, under half of the shortfall reflects unresolved V genes, and no reason is known for the rest. The V and J calls and the clone size are those of that table, but D and trimming were determined from the DNA. The table for this sample lists more than 30,000 clones; about 90% of them were counted only once. The ten largest make up 5% to 5.5% of the sample.

These data also featured in a second study, about regulatory T cells. The other study reports the following: The multiplex PCR used 52 forward TRBV primers and 13 reverse TRBJ primers, with assay-based and computational corrections for amplification bias. In patients, repertoires had restricted unique TRB V-J pairs and skewed V and J gene usage, with regulatory T cells showing the most marked changes. The study compared T-cell receptor beta repertoires of sorted regulatory, conventional CD4+ and CD8+ T cells between CD3G-deficient patients and healthy controls. Peripheral blood mononuclear cells were isolated by Ficoll density separation. CD3+ CD8+ CD4- T cells were isolated using a FACSAria cell sorter. Within the immunoSEQ assay, multiplex PCR amplified rearranged TRB loci from genomic DNA. TRB amplicons were sequenced using an Illumina HiSeq platform. Raw sequences were error-filtered and aligned to reference gene sequences by custom algorithms, then analyzed with the immunoSEQ online tools. Frequencies of productive and nonproductive TRB rearrangements were assessed among unique sequences as well as among total sequences. Prism software was used to run t tests, Mann-Whitney tests or two-way ANOVA for comparisons between groups.

The sequenced material came from CD8+ T cells sorted from blood. The V gene is TRBV5-1 and the J gene is TRBJ2-7; the D gene identity is not certain. This TCR derives from a human donor in good health. The CDR3 loop reads CASSLDGLYEQYF. In nucleotides, the sequence is TGCGCCAGCAGCTTGGATGGTCTCTACGAGCAGTACTTC.